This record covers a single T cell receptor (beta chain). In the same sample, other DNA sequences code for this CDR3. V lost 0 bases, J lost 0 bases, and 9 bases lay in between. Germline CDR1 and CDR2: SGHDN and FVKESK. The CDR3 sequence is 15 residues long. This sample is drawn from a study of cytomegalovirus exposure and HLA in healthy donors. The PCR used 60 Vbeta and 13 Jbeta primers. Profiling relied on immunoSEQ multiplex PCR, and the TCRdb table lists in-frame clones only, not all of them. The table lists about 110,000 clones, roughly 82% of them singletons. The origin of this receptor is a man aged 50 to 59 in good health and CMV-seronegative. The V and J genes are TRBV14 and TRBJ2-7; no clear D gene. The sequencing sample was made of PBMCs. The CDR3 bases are TGTGCCAGCAGCCAAGATAAGAGAACCTCCTACGAGCAGTACTTC. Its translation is CASSQDKRTSYEQYF.